This T cell receptor beta chain was observed in a study of early T cells in non-severe SARS-CoV-2 infection. Study-level findings and limits: Comparison of clonotypes with VDJdb favored anti-spike CD8 responses while missing private and CD4 specificities.

The TCR library protocol was used to attach unique molecular identifiers. These identifiers were attached to individual cDNA molecules. TCRdb re-called the 5' RACE reads with MiXCR, one entry per CDR3 protein. The data show around 44,000 distinct CDR3 sequences, around 6.5% seen once. V dropped 6 bases and J dropped 4 bases, with 15 bases sitting between them. The CDR3 is 15 amino acids. Germline-derived CDR1 and CDR2 are MNHEY and SMNVEV (reference sequence). This clonotype was seen only a few times. Its target is unknown. The specimen was whole blood, collected at baseline. The receptor's source is an adult who was a healthcare worker with PCR-confirmed SARS-CoV-2 infection or an uninfected control (not recorded which). The chain is built from TRBV27 and TRBJ2-2, with a weak D call TRBD1 (5 bases). CDR3 nucleotide sequence: TGTGCCAGCAGAACCTTTAAACAGGTCACCGGGGAGCTGTTTTTT. This translates into CASRTFKQVTGELFF.